This passage covers 23 T cell receptor beta chains from one sample sequenced in a study of control samples from healthy donors and cancer patients. Method: immunoSEQ multiplex PCR; TCRdb's copy keeps in-frame clones and lacks some. The table lists around 180,000 clones, about 86% of them singletons. Sequenced: blood. These receptors were obtained from a woman aged 25 to 39 in good health.

The J gene is TRBJ1-1, the V gene TRBV6-5; 8 bases map to TRBD1. CDR1 is MNHEY, CDR2 SVGAGI, per germline. The length of the CDR3 is 16 residues. Unmatched junction bases numbered 9, after V lost 0 bases and J lost 6 bases. The CDR3 region is CASSYSLTTGVPEAFF. CDR3 DNA sequence: TGTGCCAGCAGTTACTCCTTAACGACAGGGGTTCCTGAAGCTTTCTTT.

The rearrangement uses TRBV3-1 (or the pseudogene TRBV3-2) and TRBJ1-1, with D maybe TRBD1 (5 bases). The germline gives CDR1 LGHDT, CDR2 YNNKEL (reference sequence). Trimming took off 1 base at V and 4 bases at J, with 10 bases between the two ends. CDR3 length: 14 amino acids. The CDR3 DNA reads as TGTGCCAGCAGCCAAGCCCAGGGAAGCACTGAAGCTTTCTTT. Translation: CASSQAQGSTEAFF.

This clone was observed once. This chain links TRBV2 with TRBJ2-7; D might be TRBD1 (5 bases). V lost 1 base to trimming and J lost 4 bases, with 14 bases between them. CDR1 is SNHLY and CDR2 is FYNNEI in the germline V gene. There are 15 residues in the CDR3. CDR3 protein: CASSEGQGFRYEQYV. CDR3 DNA sequence: TGTGCCAGCAGTGAAGGGCAGGGATTTAGGTACGAGCAGTACGTC.

This rearrangement joins TRBV7-2 to TRBJ2-1; no reliable D call. The germline V and J ends were trimmed by 1 base and 13 bases, with 14 bases remaining between them. CDR3 size: 13 residues. The germline V gene encodes CDR1 SGHTA and CDR2 FQGNSA. CDR3 amino acids: CASSLGTNRIQFF. In nucleotides, the CDR3 is TGTGCCAGCAGCTTAGGGACCAACCGCATCCAGTTCTTC.

The chain uses TRBV7-9 and TRBJ1-1; D unresolved. Looked up from germline, CDR1 is SEHNR and CDR2 is FQNEAQ (reference sequence). This CDR3 has 12 amino acids. Trimming took off 1 base at V and 8 bases at J, with 8 bases between the two ends. The CDR3 DNA follows: TGTGCCAGCAGCTTAGAAGAGAAAGAAGCTTTCTTT. Its protein is CASSLEEKEAFF. The complete variable domain, with remaining parts taken from reference TRBV7-9 and TRBJ1-1, reads DTGVSQNPRHKITKRGQNVTFRCDPISEHNRLYWYRQTLGQGPEFLTYFQNEAQLEKSRLLSDRFSAERPKGSFSTLEIQRTEQGDSAMYLCASSLEEKEAFFGQGTRLTVV.

The table lists this clone with a count of one. V gene TRBV5-6 combines with J gene TRBJ2-1, with TRBD1 matching over 10 bases. Germline CDR1 reads SGHDT; CDR2 reads YYEEEE. There are 13 residues in the CDR3. V gave up 4 bases and J gave up 9 bases; unmatched junction bases: 4. CDR3 in DNA: TGTGCCAGCAGCAGGGACAGGGGCCTTGAGCAGTTCTTC. It specifies CASSRDRGLEQFF.

This rearrangement joins TRBV5-5 to TRBJ2-7; D tentatively fits TRBD1 or TRBD2 (5 bases each). This CDR3 region has 13 residues. Trimming stripped 4 bases from V and 9 bases from J, with 17 bases between. Germline assignment: CDR1 SGHKS and CDR2 YYEKEE (reference sequence). The CDR3 DNA reads TGTGCCAGCAGCCACCCGGGACGCACGACGCAGTACTTC. The encoded protein is CASSHPGRTTQYF.

This chain joins TRBV4-1 and TRBJ1-2, with a possible D match to TRBD1 (6 bases). The CDR3 length is 17 residues. Germline V gives CDR1 MGHRA, CDR2 YSYEKL. Trimming left V 0 bases short and J 8 bases short, with 22 bases between. CDR3 bases: TGCGCCAGCAGCCAAGATCCCAACAGGGCCCAACAACGGGGCTACACCTTC. Protein: CASSQDPNRAQQRGYTF.

J is TRBJ2-1 and V is TRBV12-3 or TRBV12-4, with a possible D match to TRBD1 (5 bases). The V end was cut by 5 bases, the J end by 8 bases, with 7 bases between. The CDR3 is made up of 11 amino acids. The CDR3 protein is CASSQGDEQFF. The CDR3 nucleotides are TGTGCCAGCAGTCAGGGTGATGAGCAGTTCTTC.

The chain combines TRBV6-6 with TRBJ2-5, with a tentative D call TRBD2 (7 bases). This CDR3 has 14 amino acids. CDR1 MNHNY and CDR2 SVGAGI come from the germline V gene (reference sequence). V lost 2 bases and J lost 4, with 11 bases in between. CDR3 coding DNA: TGTGCCAGCAGTTACGGGGGGGCAGGAGAGACCCAGTACTTC. Residues: CASSYGGAGETQYF.

The genes are TRBV24-1 and TRBJ1-2, with D possibly matching TRBD1 (5 bases). The ends were cut back, 6 bases at V and 6 bases at J, with 13 bases in the middle. The germline gives CDR1 KGHDR, CDR2 SFDVKD. CDR3 length: 13 amino acids. CDR3: CATSTGTANGYTF. The CDR3 DNA follows: TGTGCCACCAGTACTGGGACCGCCAATGGCTACACCTTC.

J is TRBJ2-5 and V is TRBV6-5; 8 bases line up with TRBD1. The CDR3 has 15 amino acids. The junction had 5 bases not matched to a gene; V was cut back by 0 bases and J by 5 bases. Germline CDR1 is MNHEY and CDR2 is SVGAGI. The CDR3 DNA reads TGTGCCAGCAGTTACTCGACGGGACAGGCGGAGACCCAGTACTTC. Protein: CASSYSTGQAETQYF.

The DNA of the CDR3 is TGTGCCAGCAGCGTGGTAGCGGGAGTTTACCATGAGCAGTTCTTC. It is translated as CASSVVAGVYHEQFF. V and J are TRBV9 and TRBJ2-1, with 9 nucleotides matching TRBD2. With 2 bases clipped from V and 8 bases from J, the junction kept 8 bases outside the gene matches. Germline CDR1 SGDLS, CDR2 YYNGEE. The CDR3 contains 15 residues.

The chain carries TRBV19 and TRBJ1-5; no reliable D call. Germline assignment: CDR1 LNHDA and CDR2 SQIVND (reference sequence). The CDR3 runs to 12 residues. Deletions cut 3 bases from V and 9 bases from J, with 9 bases between. The CDR3 DNA sequence: TGTGCCAGTAGTATTAACCTGGGGCCCCAGCATTTT. Translating gives CASSINLGPQHF. Full variable domain (outside the CDR3, taken from reference TRBV19 and TRBJ1-5): DGGITQSPKYLFRKEGQNVTLSCEQNLNHDAMYWYRQDPGQGLRLIYYSQIVNDFQKGDIAEGYSVSREKKESFPLTVTSAQKNPTAFYLCASSINLGPQHFGDGTRLSIL.

V usage is TRBV4-1 and J usage is TRBJ1-2; D gene unclear. Trimming removed 0 bases at V and 7 bases at J, with 9 bases between. Germline V lookup: CDR1 MGHRA, CDR2 YSYEKL. The CDR3 has 13 amino acids. The CDR3 loop reads CASSQDSVGGYTF. CDR3 nucleotides: TGCGCCAGCAGCCAAGATTCCGTTGGTGGCTACACCTTC.

This clone has more than one count but fewer than ten. The rearrangement joins TRBV7-9 to TRBJ1-4, with 8 bases aligning to TRBD1. CDR1 SEHNR and CDR2 FQNEAQ come from the germline V gene (reference sequence). The CDR3 totals 15 residues. V dropped 4 bases and J dropped 7; count of bases not matched to a gene: 8. In DNA form, the CDR3 reads TGTGCCAGCAGCTCCGACGGCAGGGGGCCTGAAAAACTGTTTTTT. Translating gives CASSSDGRGPEKLFF.

This chain connects TRBV5-1 to TRBJ1-2; perhaps TRBD1 as D (6 bases). Germline V gene lookup returns CDR1 SGHRS and CDR2 YFSETQ. The CDR3 is 14 amino acids. With 0 bases removed from V and 8 bases from J, the gap between germline ends came to 14 bases. In DNA, the CDR3 is TGCGCCAGCAGCTTGGGGGACACCCGGCTGGGCTACACCTTC. Translated, it gives CASSLGDTRLGYTF.

This chain joins TRBV7-2 and TRBJ2-1; TRBD1 matches 7 bases. Germline values: CDR1 SGHTA, CDR2 FQGNSA. This CDR3 contains 12 residues. V shed 5 bases, J shed 12 bases, and the junction held 7 bases outside the gene matches. The CDR3 region has the DNA TGTGCCAGCAGCCCAGGGGGTCGAACGCAGTTCTTC. This codes for CASSPGGRTQFF. Using reference TRBV7-2 and TRBJ2-1 for the parts outside the CDR3, the full variable domain is GAGVSQSPSNKVTEKGKDVELRCDPISGHTALYWYRQSLGQGLEFLIYFQGNSAPDKSGLPSDRFSAERTGGSVSTLTIQRTQQEDSAVYLCASSPGGRTQFFGPGTRLTVL.

The chain combines TRBV7-9 with TRBJ2-2; possible D gene TRBD2, 5 bases. This CDR3 contains 15 residues. Germline V CDR1 and CDR2: SEHNR, FQNEAQ (reference sequence). V shed 4 bases and J shed 1 base, with 10 bases lying between them. The CDR3 bases are TGTGCCAGCAGCTCGGCGAGGGTGAACACCGGGGAGCTGTTTTTT. Translation gives CASSSARVNTGELFF.

The rearrangement uses TRBV7-2 and TRBJ1-2, with a weak D call TRBD1 (6 bases). CDR3 length equals 15 residues. The V gene's germline CDR1 is SGHTA and CDR2 FQGNSA. V was shortened by 5 bases and J by 4 bases, with 17 bases between the two germline ends. The CDR3 DNA reads TGTGCCAGCAGCCCGGACGTTGGGGGGGCCTATGGCTACACCTTC. Translating gives CASSPDVGGAYGYTF.

The chain uses TRBV6-6 and TRBJ1-3; 8 bases agree with TRBD1. V lost 5 bases, J lost 0 bases, and 15 bases stayed unmatched. CDR1 is MNHNY and CDR2 is SVGAGI in the germline V gene (reference sequence). This CDR3 has 19 residues. The CDR3 coding sequence is TGTGCCAGCAGTCTGGAGAGGGACAGGACGGAAAGCTCTGGAAACACCATATATTTT. Residues: CASSLERDRTESSGNTIYF.

This clone was counted between two and nine times. V usage is TRBV2 and J usage is TRBJ2-2; D is unresolved. Germline V gives CDR1 SNHLY, CDR2 FYNNEI. The CDR3 consists of 14 residues. V was cut by 7 bases and J by 4 bases, with 13 bases left in between. CDR3: CASKLMASTGELFF. As DNA, the CDR3 is TGTGCCAGCAAATTAATGGCCAGCACCGGGGAGCTGTTTTTT.

The chain links TRBV6-1 to TRBJ1-6, with unresolved D. The CDR3 has 13 amino acids. The V and J ends lost 2 bases and 7 bases respectively, with 6 bases between them. CDR1 is MNHNS and CDR2 is SASEGT in the germline V gene. The CDR3 DNA sequence: TGTGCCAGCAGTGAAATAGAGAATTCACCCCTCCACTTT. This codes for CASSEIENSPLHF.